This T cell receptor beta chain emerged from a study of T cells after yellow fever vaccination. Germline CDR1 and CDR2: SEHNR and FQNEAQ (reference sequence). This CDR3 comprises 14 residues. A universal primer site and UMIs were added as TCR cDNA was made by 5'RACE template switching. TCRdb fed the 5' RACE reads into MiXCR, producing one record per CDR3 protein. Among roughly 500,000 distinct CDR3 sequences, roughly 21% were seen once, and the ten largest hold 13% to 15%. Study results and limitations: Boosting was followed by the reappearance of most primary-vaccination clones (under 97% CD4, around 91% CD8).

Regarding this clonotype: The antigen is not known.

This sequence originates from a man under 40 who received the YFV17D yellow fever vaccine. This chain links TRBV7-9 with TRBJ2-1; no clear D. Here the sequenced sample was PBMCs, taken 15 days after the yellow fever booster vaccination. The CDR3 region is CAVGTDSSYNEQFF. The CDR3 DNA reads TGTGCAGTTGGCACCGATTCCTCCTACAATGAGCAGTTCTTC. The entire variable domain, with the rest obtained from reference TRBV7-9 and TRBJ2-1, is as follows: DTGVSQNPRHKITKRGQNVTFRCDPISEHNRLYWYRQTLGQGPEFLTYFQNEAQLEKSRLLSDRFSAERPKGSFSTLEIQRTEQGDSAMYLCAVGTDSSYNEQFFGPGTRLTVL.